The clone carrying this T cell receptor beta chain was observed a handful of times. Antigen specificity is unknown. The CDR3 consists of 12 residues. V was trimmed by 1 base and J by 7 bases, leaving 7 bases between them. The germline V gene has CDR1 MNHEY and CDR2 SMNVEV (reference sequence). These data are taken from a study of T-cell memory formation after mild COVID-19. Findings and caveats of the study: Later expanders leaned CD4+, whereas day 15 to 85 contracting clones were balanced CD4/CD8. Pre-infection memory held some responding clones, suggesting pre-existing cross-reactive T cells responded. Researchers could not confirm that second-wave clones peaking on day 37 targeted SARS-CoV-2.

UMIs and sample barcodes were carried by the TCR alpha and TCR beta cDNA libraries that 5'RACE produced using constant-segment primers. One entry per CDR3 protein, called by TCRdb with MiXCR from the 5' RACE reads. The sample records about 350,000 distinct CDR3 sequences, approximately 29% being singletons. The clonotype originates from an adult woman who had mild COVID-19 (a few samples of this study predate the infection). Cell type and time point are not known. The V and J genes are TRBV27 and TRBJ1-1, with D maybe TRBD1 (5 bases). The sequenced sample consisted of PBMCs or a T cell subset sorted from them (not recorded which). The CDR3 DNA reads TGTGCCAGCAGTTTATGGGGCGGTGAAGCTTTCTTT. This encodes CASSLWGGEAFF.